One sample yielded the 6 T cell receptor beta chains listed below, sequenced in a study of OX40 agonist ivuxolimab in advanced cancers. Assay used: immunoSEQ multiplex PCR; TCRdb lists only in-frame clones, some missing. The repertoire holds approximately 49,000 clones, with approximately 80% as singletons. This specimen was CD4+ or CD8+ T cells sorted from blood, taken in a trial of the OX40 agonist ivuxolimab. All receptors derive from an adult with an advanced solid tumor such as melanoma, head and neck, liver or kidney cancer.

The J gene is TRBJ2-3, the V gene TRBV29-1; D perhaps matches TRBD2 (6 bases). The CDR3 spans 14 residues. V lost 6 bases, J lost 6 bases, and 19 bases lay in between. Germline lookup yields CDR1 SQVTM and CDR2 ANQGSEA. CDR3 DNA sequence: TGCAGCGTCTCCTTAGGGACTCAAGGGGATACGCAGTATTTT. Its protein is CSVSLGTQGDTQYF.

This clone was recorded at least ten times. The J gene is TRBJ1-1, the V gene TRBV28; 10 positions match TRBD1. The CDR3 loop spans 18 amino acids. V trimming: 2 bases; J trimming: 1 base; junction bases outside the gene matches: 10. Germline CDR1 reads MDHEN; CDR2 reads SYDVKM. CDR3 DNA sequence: TGTGCCAGCAGTTTAGTCCTGGGACAGGGGTTGGAGAACACTGAAGCTTTCTTT. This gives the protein CASSLVLGQGLENTEAFF. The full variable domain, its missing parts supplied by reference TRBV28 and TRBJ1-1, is DVKVTQSSRYLVKRTGEKVFLECVQDMDHENMFWYRQDPGLGLRLIYFSYDVKMKEKGDIPEGYSVSREKKERFSLILESASTNQTSMYLCASSLVLGQGLENTEAFFGQGTRLTVV.

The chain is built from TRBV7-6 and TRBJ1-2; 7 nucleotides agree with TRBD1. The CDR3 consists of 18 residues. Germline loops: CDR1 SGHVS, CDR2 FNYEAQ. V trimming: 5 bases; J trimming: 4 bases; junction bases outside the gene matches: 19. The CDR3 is CASSPGGYRGLDGYGYTF. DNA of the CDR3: TGTGCCAGCAGCCCAGGAGGGTACAGGGGTTTGGACGGCTATGGCTACACCTTC.

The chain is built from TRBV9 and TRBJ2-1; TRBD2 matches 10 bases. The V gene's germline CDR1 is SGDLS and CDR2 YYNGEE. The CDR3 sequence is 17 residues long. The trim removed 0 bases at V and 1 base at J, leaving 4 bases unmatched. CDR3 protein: CASSVEVAGGSYNEQFF. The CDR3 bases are TGTGCCAGCAGCGTAGAAGTAGCGGGAGGATCCTACAATGAGCAGTTCTTC.

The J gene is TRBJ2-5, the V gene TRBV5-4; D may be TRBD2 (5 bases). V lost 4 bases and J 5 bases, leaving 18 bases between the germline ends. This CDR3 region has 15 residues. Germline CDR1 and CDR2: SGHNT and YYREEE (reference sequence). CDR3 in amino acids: CASSPSTGIGETQYF. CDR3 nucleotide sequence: TGTGCCAGCAGCCCTAGCACTGGGATCGGGGAGACCCAGTACTTC. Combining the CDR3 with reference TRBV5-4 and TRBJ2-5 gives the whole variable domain ETGVTQSPTHLIKTRGQQVTLRCSSQSGHNTVSWYQQALGQGPQFIFQYYREEENGRGNFPPRFSGLQFPNYSSELNVNALELDDSALYLCASSPSTGIGETQYFGPGTRLLVL.

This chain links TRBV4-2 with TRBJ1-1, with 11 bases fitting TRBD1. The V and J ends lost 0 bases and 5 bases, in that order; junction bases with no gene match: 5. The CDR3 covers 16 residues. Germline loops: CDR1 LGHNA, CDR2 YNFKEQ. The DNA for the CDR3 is TGTGCCAGCAGCCAAGATAGGGGACAGGGGGGGACTGAAGCTTTCTTT. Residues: CASSQDRGQGGTEAFF.